The rows below give T cell receptor beta chains drawn from one sample of a study of blood T cell repertoires in COVID-19. Sequencing used immunoSEQ multiplex PCR; TCRdb keeps in-frame clones, though not all of them. The sample includes a few hundred thousand clones, nearly 90% seen only once; the top ten take 2.9%. The sample taken for sequencing was PBMCs or T cells enriched from blood (not recorded which). The receptors stem from a woman in her 50s who had been exposed to COVID-19. Both conserved end residues are part of each CDR3. The D gene is left open where the match is weak. Expanded clones get a size class; other rows say once, few or many, or leave the size out.

D gene	V gene	clone size	J gene	CDR3 DNA	CDR3 protein
.	TRBV27	.	TRBJ1-3	TGTGCCAGCTGGACCTCCGGAGGTTCGGGCGGAAACACCATATATTTT	CASWTSGGSGGNTIYF
TRBD2	TRBV5-1	.	TRBJ2-5	TGCGCCAGCAGCTTGGTTCTGCCTAGCGGGGGGAAAAAAGAGACCCAGTACTTC	CASSLVLPSGGKKETQYF
TRBD1	TRBV28	.	TRBJ2-7	TGTGCCAGCAGTGTCTCCGGGACAGCCTTCGGCGAGCAGTACTTC	CASSVSGTAFGEQYF
TRBD1	TRBV5-4	.	TRBJ1-1	TGTGCCAGCAGCTTGGGTAAGGGACAGGGGTTCACTGAAGCTTTCTTT	CASSLGKGQGFTEAFF
.	TRBV11-2	.	TRBJ1-2	TGTGCCACCACGGGGGAGGACTATGGCTACACCTTC	CATTGEDYGYTF
.	TRBV4-1	.	TRBJ2-4	TGCGCCAGCAGCCAAGTCTACGGGGGGCGTAACATTCAGTACTTC	CASSQVYGGRNIQYF
.	TRBV18	.	TRBJ1-6	TGTGCCAGCTCACCGACAGCAGCAAAAATTAGCTCCTATAATTCACCCCTCCACTTT	CASSPTAAKISSYNSPLHF
TRBD1	TRBV5-1	.	TRBJ2-5	TGCGCCAGCAGCCGAGGGACAGACCAACAAGAGACCCAGTACTTC	CASSRGTDQQETQYF
TRBD1	TRBV3-1/TRBV3-2	.	TRBJ1-2	TGTGCCAGCAGCAACACCGGGACAGGGGGCCGGGGCTACACCTTC	CASSNTGTGGRGYTF
TRBD2	TRBV15	.	TRBJ2-3	TGTGCCACCAGCAGTGTCAGCGGGGGGCGCTCCACAGATACGCAGTATTTT	CATSSVSGGRSTDTQYF
TRBD2	TRBV5-6	once	TRBJ2-3	TGTGCCAGCAGCTTGAAGCATGGTAGCGGGGGGATTACAGATACGCAGTATTTT	CASSLKHGSGGITDTQYF
TRBD1	TRBV24-1	.	TRBJ1-5	TGTGCCACCAGTGGACAGGGCGGTCAGCCCCAGCATTTT	CATSGQGGQPQHF
TRBD1	TRBV9	.	TRBJ2-3	TGTGCCAGCAGCGTACTCCCCGGGACAGGGATCACAGATACGCAGTATTTT	CASSVLPGTGITDTQYF
TRBD1	TRBV11-2	.	TRBJ1-3	TGTGCCAGCAGCTCAAGGACAGGGGCTGGAAACACCATATATTTT	CASSSRTGAGNTIYF
.	TRBV7-9	.	TRBJ2-7	TGTGCCAGCAGGCTAGGGGGAGAAGGCGAGCAGTACTTC	CASRLGGEGEQYF
TRBD1	TRBV5-5	.	TRBJ2-7	TGTGCCAGCAGCCCCGGACAGGGTATATACGAGCAGTACTTC	CASSPGQGIYEQYF
TRBD2	TRBV7-8	.	TRBJ2-3	TGTGCCAGCAGCTTAGTAGGGACTACGACAGATACGCAGTATTTT	CASSLVGTTTDTQYF
.	TRBV7-9	.	TRBJ1-2	TGTGCCAGCAGCTTACCAGGGCGACATGGCTACACCTTC	CASSLPGRHGYTF
TRBD2	TRBV27	once	TRBJ2-3	TGTGCCAGCACCTGGCGGGGGTTCACAGATACGCAGTATTTT	CASTWRGFTDTQYF
.	TRBV5-6	.	TRBJ1-2	TGTGCCAGCAGCCCCTGGGGGGAATATGGCTACACCTTC	CASSPWGEYGYTF
.	TRBV3-1/TRBV3-2	.	TRBJ2-7	TGTGCCAGCAGGAAATCGGTGGGGGCTAACGAGCAGTACTTC	CASRKSVGANEQYF
.	TRBV11-2	many	TRBJ2-1	TGTGCCAGCAGCTTAGTTGTTCTGACTATCGGGTTGAACAATGAGCAGTTCTTC	CASSLVVLTIGLNNEQFF
TRBD1	TRBV5-4	.	TRBJ2-1	TGTGCCAGCAGCCCAGGACAGGGGGAATACAATGAGCAGTTCTTC	CASSPGQGEYNEQFF
.	TRBV24-1	.	TRBJ1-2	TGTGCCACCAGTGGGTCGGCAGGGCCTAACTATGGCTACACCTTC	CATSGSAGPNYGYTF
.	TRBV2	.	TRBJ1-5	TGTGCCTGTTCCTGGACAGATGCGTTCAATCAGCCCCAGCATTTT	CACSWTDAFNQPQHF
.	TRBV2	.	TRBJ1-1	TGTGCCAGCAGGCAGGTATGGGAAGCTTTCTTT	CASRQVWEAFF
.	TRBV19	.	TRBJ2-5	TGTGCCAGTAGTATCGCTTGGGCAGCTCAAGAGACCCAGTACTTC	CASSIAWAAQETQYF